The rows below give T cell receptor beta chains drawn from one sample of a study of blood T cells in healthy people across ages. One entry per CDR3 protein, called by TCRdb with MiXCR from the 5' RACE reads. The sample includes about 1.6 million distinct CDR3 sequences, roughly 32% seen only once; the top ten take about 10%. Sequenced sample: blood. The source is a woman aged 30 to 39 in good health. Both conserved end residues are part of each CDR3. D genes are given only for firm matches. Rows give clone size only sometimes, using once, few, many, or a class for an expanded clone.

>TRBV3-1|TRBJ2-7|NA|NA
CASSQSFHNSYEQYF
TGTGCCAGCAGCCAAAGTTTCCACAATTCCTACGAGCAGTACTTC
>TRBV20-1|TRBJ2-5|NA|TRBD2
CSAPRAGGPQETQYF
TGCAGTGCTCCGCGAGCGGGGGGGCCTCAAGAGACCCAGTACTTC
>TRBV3-1|TRBJ2-1|NA|TRBD2
CASSQGISGRNNEQFF
TGTGCCAGCAGCCAAGGGATTAGCGGGAGGAACAATGAGCAGTTCTTC
>TRBV11-1|TRBJ2-5|NA|NA
CASSASRGGPLETQYF
TGTGCCAGCAGCGCCTCCAGGGGAGGGCCCTTAGAGACCCAGTACTTC
>TRBV5-6|TRBJ2-1|NA|NA
CASRPGKKGGEQFF
TGTGCCAGCAGGCCGGGAAAAAAGGGCGGTGAGCAGTTCTTC
>TRBV4-1|TRBJ1-2|many|NA
CASSQDLPVNRGYTF
TGCGCCAGCAGCCAAGATCTACCGGTAAACCGGGGCTACACCTTC
>TRBV12-3/TRBV12-4|TRBJ1-5|few|NA
CASSLLWENQPQHF
TGTGCCAGCAGTTTGCTGTGGGAAAATCAGCCCCAGCATTTT
>TRBV6-5|TRBJ1-1|NA|NA
CASGVLDAEAFF
TGTGCCAGCGGCGTCTTGGACGCCGAAGCTTTCTTT
>TRBV7-7|TRBJ2-1|NA|NA
CTSSPWTASSYNEQFF
TGTACCAGCAGCCCCTGGACTGCCAGCTCCTACAATGAGCAGTTCTTC
>TRBV3-1|TRBJ1-5|NA|NA
CASSLGFGGGNQPQHF
TGTGCCAGCAGCCTGGGCTTCGGGGGTGGCAATCAGCCCCAGCATTTT